Shown below are 17 T cell receptor beta chains from a single sample sequenced in a study of T-cell memory formation after mild COVID-19. In TCRdb, the 5' RACE reads were re-called with MiXCR into one record per CDR3 protein. The table includes over 300,000 distinct CDR3 sequences, under 25% detected once. The sample was PBMCs or a T cell subset sorted from them (not recorded which). The source is a man aged 18 to 29 who had mild COVID-19 (a few samples of this study predate the infection). Cell type and time point are not known.

This clonotype was detected only a few times. This may arise from a read error, as a much more abundant clone is one base away. This rearrangement joins TRBV12-3 or TRBV12-4 to TRBJ2-1, with TRBD2 matching 13 bases. The CDR3 is 14 residues long. With V trimmed by 5 bases and J by 8 bases, 3 bases remained unmatched. The CDR3 DNA sequence: TGTGCCAGCAGTACTAGCGGGGGGGCCGATGAGCAGTTCTTC. Protein sequence: CASSTSGGADEQFF.

The chain couples TRBV28 to TRBJ2-3; D assignment may be TRBD1 or TRBD2 (6 bases each). Trimming stripped 6 bases from V and 0 bases from J, with 10 bases between. This CDR3 has 14 amino acids. Per germline, CDR1 MDHEN and CDR2 SYDVKM. CDR3 in DNA: TGTGCCAGCAGCCGGGGGCCCAGCACAGATACGCAGTATTTT. It encodes CASSRGPSTDTQYF.

This clonotype was seen a handful of times. The gene calls are TRBV20-1 and TRBJ2-5; weak D call: TRBD2 (7 bases). The CDR3 runs to 20 residues. The V end was cut by 4 bases, the J end by 7 bases, with 37 bases between. Germline CDR1 DFQATT, CDR2 SNEGSKA (reference sequence). The CDR3: CSATRRGGGSPASYLGTQYF. The CDR3 nucleotides read TGCAGTGCTACCCGTAGGGGGGGAGGGAGCCCGGCGAGTTATTTAGGGACCCAGTACTTC.

This clonotype was counted between two and nine times. The rearrangement links TRBV30 to TRBJ1-6, with D perhaps matching TRBD1 (5 bases). V gave up 7 bases and J gave up 7 bases, with 11 bases separating them. Germline lookup yields CDR1 GTSNPN and CDR2 SVGIG (reference sequence). This CDR3 has 12 residues. The DNA for the CDR3 is TGTGCCTCCGGACGGGGGAATTCACCCCTCCACTTT. This codes for CASGRGNSPLHF.

The rearrangement joins TRBV7-2 to TRBJ1-5, with 8 bases fitting TRBD1. Trimming at V came to 5 bases and at J to 4 bases, leaving 7 bases not matched to a gene. The CDR3 extends over 15 amino acids. Germline V gene lookup returns CDR1 SGHTA and CDR2 FQGNSA. CDR3 nucleotide sequence: TGTGCCAGCAGCGGGCAGGGGGCGGATAATCAGCCCCAGCATTTT. It yields the protein CASSGQGADNQPQHF.

There are a few counts of this clonotype. J is TRBJ2-1 and V is TRBV18, with D hard to call. V was pared by 3 bases and J by 15 bases, with 15 bases between. CDR1 and CDR2 (germline): KGHSH, LQKENI. The CDR3 is 12 amino acids. CDR3 region: CASSPLNPKGFF. DNA for the CDR3: TGTGCCAGCTCACCCCTTAACCCGAAGGGGTTCTTC. Complete variable domain (other parts from reference TRBV18 and TRBJ2-1): NAGVMQNPRHLVRRRGQEARLRCSPMKGHSHVYWYRQLPEEGLKFMVYLQKENIIDESGMPKERFSAEFPKEGPSILRIQQVVRGDSAAYFCASSPLNPKGFFGPGTRLTVL.

This rearrangement joins TRBV4-3 to TRBJ2-2; weak D call: TRBD2 (5 bases). Germline V gene data show CDR1 as LGHNA and CDR2 as YSLEER. V was trimmed by 0 bases and J by 7 bases, leaving 9 bases between them. The CDR3 covers 14 residues. The CDR3 DNA is TGCGCCAGCAGCCAAGATTTTCGGGACGGGGAGCTGTTTTTT. Protein sequence: CASSQDFRDGELFF.

This clonotype occurred a few times. This rearrangement joins TRBV9 to TRBJ1-4; maybe TRBD1 (6 bases). Per the germline V gene, CDR1 is SGDLS and CDR2 is YYNGEE. Between the trimmed V and J ends, which lost 1 base and 2 bases, there was a span of 9 bases. The length of the CDR3 is 15 residues. CDR3 residues: CASSVTGTTNEKLFF. The CDR3 coding sequence is TGTGCCAGCAGCGTAACAGGGACGACTAATGAAAAACTGTTTTTT.

The chain links TRBV28 to TRBJ1-2, with 8 nucleotides matching TRBD1. The length of the CDR3 is 13 residues. J gave up 8 bases and V 7 bases, and 9 bases lay outside the gene matches. Germline V gene sequence: CDR1 MDHEN, CDR2 SYDVKM. CDR3 coding DNA: TGTGCCAGCACAGACAGGGGAGGCGGGGGCTACACCTTC. This gives the protein CASTDRGGGGYTF.

This chain uses TRBV12-3 or TRBV12-4 with TRBJ1-1, with a tentative D call TRBD1 (6 bases). The CDR3 consists of 14 residues. The V and J ends lost 5 bases and 1 base respectively, with 11 bases between them. The CDR3 nucleotides are TGTGCCAGCAGTCCGGGACACGCGAACACTGAAGCTTTCTTT. As protein: CASSPGHANTEAFF.

This chain uses TRBV5-1 with TRBJ2-1, with TRBD1 matching over 8 bases. The CDR3 spans 15 residues. The V gene's germline CDR1 is SGHRS and CDR2 YFSETQ. V lost 0 bases, J lost 3 bases, and 2 bases stayed unmatched. CDR3 sequence (DNA): TGCGCCAGCAGCTTGGGGACAGGGATCTACAATGAGCAGTTCTTC. It translates to CASSLGTGIYNEQFF.

The V call is TRBV21-1, the J call TRBJ2-7. TRBV21-1 corresponds to a pseudogene. The CDR3 spans 14 residues. This CDR3 is CASLPAWCSYEQYV. The CDR3 DNA follows: TGTGCCAGCCTACCAGCGTGGTGCTCCTACGAGCAGTACGTC.

This clonotype was counted a single time. One base away lies a much larger clone, so this may be a sequencing read error. V usage is TRBV3-1 and J usage is TRBJ2-3; tentatively, D is TRBD1 (5 bases). V was cut by 0 bases and J by 2 bases, with 12 bases left in between. The germline V gene encodes CDR1 LGHDT and CDR2 YNNKEL (reference sequence). The CDR3 consists of 16 residues. The CDR3 loop reads CASSQEGVGHTDTQYF. The CDR3 region has the DNA TGTGCCAGCAGCCAAGAGGGCGTGGGGCACACAGATACGCAGTATTTT.

This clonotype has just a few counts. The rearrangement links TRBV5-1 to TRBJ1-1; D unclear. Trimming stripped 2 bases from V and 5 bases from J, with 13 bases between. The CDR3 has 14 amino acids. Germline loops: CDR1 SGHRS, CDR2 YFSETQ. CDR3 protein: CASSLVGDGTEAFF. The CDR3 coding sequence is TGCGCCAGCAGCTTAGTCGGGGATGGGACTGAAGCTTTCTTT.

The chain links TRBV29-1 to TRBJ1-5, with 10 bases identical to TRBD1. The CDR3 totals 13 residues. V dropped 6 bases and J dropped 4; count of bases not matched to a gene: 3. Germline V CDR1 and CDR2: SQVTM, ANQGSEA. Here the CDR3 reads CSVGQGGNQPQHF. The CDR3 DNA reads as TGCAGCGTCGGACAGGGGGGGAATCAGCCCCAGCATTTT.

This clonotype showed up just a few times. This sequence joins TRBV20-1 and TRBJ2-1; TRBD2 agrees at 9 bases. Germline V lookup: CDR1 DFQATT, CDR2 SNEGSKA (reference sequence). This CDR3 is built from 16 residues. The V segment lost 6 bases and the J segment 0 bases; nucleotides outside the gene matches: 9. In DNA form, the CDR3 reads TGCAGTGCCAGACTAGCGGACGGGGCCTCCTACAATGAGCAGTTCTTC. It codes for CSARLADGASYNEQFF.

V usage is TRBV29-1 and J usage is TRBJ2-5; TRBD2 matches at 10 bases. Germline CDR1 is SQVTM and CDR2 is ANQGSEA. The CDR3 has 13 residues. Trimming removed 7 bases from V and 4 bases from J; junction bases left unmatched: 6. CDR3 nucleotides: TGCAGCGCTGAGCGGGGGGGCCCAGAGACCCAGTACTTC. Translation: CSAERGGPETQYF. The full variable domain, in which reference TRBV29-1 and TRBJ2-5 provide the parts outside the CDR3, is SAVISQKPSRDICQRGTSLTIQCQVDSQVTMMFWYRQQPGQSLTLIATANQGSEATYESGFVIDKFPISRPNLTFSTLTVSNMSPEDSSIYLCSAERGGPETQYFGPGTRLLVL.